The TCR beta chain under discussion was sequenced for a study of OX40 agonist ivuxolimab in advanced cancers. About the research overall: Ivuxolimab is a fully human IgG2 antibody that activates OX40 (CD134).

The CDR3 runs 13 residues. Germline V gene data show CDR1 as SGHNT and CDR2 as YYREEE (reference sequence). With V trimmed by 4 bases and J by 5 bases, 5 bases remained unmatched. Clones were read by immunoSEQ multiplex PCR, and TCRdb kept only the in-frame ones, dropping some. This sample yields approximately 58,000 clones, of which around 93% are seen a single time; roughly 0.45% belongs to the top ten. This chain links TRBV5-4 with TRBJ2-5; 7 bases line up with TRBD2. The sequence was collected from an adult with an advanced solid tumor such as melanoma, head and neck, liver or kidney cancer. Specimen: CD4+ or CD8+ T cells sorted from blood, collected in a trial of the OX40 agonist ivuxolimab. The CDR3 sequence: CASSLFSGETQYF. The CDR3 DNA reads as TGTGCCAGCAGCCTCTTTAGCGGGGAGACCCAGTACTTC.